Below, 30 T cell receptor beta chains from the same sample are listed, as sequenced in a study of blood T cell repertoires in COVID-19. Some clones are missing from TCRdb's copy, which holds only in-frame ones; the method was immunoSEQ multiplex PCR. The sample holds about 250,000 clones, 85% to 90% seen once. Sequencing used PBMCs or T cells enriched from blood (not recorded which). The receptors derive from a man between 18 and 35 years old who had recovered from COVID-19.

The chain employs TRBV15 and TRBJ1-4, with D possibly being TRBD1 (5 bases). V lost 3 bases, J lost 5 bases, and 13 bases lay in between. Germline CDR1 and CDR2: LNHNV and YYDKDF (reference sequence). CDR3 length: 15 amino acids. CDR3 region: CATSRDGQRNEKLFF. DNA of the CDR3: TGTGCCACCAGCAGGGACGGACAACGAAATGAAAAACTGTTTTTT. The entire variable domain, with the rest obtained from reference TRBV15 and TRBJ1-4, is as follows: DAMVIQNPRYQVTQFGKPVTLSCSQTLNHNVMYWYQQKSSQAPKLLFHYYDKDFNNEADTPDNFQSRRPNTSFCFLDIRSPGLGDTAMYLCATSRDGQRNEKLFFGSGTQLSVL.

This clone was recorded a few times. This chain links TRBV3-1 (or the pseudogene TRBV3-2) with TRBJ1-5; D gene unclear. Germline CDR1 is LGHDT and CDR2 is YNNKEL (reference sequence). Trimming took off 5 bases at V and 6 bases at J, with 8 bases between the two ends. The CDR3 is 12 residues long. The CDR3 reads CASSSVGQPQHF. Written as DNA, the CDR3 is TGTGCCAGCAGCAGCGTTGGTCAGCCCCAGCATTTT.

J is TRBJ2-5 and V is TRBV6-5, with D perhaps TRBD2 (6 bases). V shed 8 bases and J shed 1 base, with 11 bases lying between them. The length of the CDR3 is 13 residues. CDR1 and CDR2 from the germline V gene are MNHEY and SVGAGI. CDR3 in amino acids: CASSGVLQETQYF. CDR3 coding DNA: TGTGCCAGCTCGGGAGTGCTCCAAGAGACCCAGTACTTC.

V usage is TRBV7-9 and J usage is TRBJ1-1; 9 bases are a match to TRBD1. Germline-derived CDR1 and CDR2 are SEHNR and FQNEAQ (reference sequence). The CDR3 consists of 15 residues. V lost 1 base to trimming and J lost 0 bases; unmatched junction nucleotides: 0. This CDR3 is CASSLGTGVNTEAFF. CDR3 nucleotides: TGTGCCAGCAGCTTAGGGACAGGGGTGAACACTGAAGCTTTCTTT. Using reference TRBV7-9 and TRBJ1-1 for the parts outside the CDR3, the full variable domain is DTGVSQNPRHKITKRGQNVTFRCDPISEHNRLYWYRQTLGQGPEFLTYFQNEAQLEKSRLLSDRFSAERPKGSFSTLEIQRTEQGDSAMYLCASSLGTGVNTEAFFGQGTRLTVV.

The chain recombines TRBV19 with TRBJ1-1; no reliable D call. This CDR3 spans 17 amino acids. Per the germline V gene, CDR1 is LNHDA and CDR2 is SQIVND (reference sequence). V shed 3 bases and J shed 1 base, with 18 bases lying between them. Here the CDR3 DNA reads TGTGCCAGTAGTATGATGTGGAAGGAGCTACCGAACACTGAAGCTTTCTTT. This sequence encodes CASSMMWKELPNTEAFF.

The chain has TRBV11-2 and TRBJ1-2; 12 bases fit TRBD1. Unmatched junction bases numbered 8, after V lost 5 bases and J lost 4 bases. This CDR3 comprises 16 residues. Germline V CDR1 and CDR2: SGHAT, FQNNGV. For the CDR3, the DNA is TGTGCCAGCAGCCCACTCCGGGACAGGGGGCTCTATGGCTACACCTTC. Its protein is CASSPLRDRGLYGYTF.

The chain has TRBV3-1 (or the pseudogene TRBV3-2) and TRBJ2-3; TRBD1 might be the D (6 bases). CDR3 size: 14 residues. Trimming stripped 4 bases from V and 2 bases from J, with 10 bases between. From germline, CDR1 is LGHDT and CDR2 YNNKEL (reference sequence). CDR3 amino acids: CASSRGHYTDTQYF. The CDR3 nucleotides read TGTGCCAGCAGCCGGGGACACTACACAGATACGCAGTATTTT.

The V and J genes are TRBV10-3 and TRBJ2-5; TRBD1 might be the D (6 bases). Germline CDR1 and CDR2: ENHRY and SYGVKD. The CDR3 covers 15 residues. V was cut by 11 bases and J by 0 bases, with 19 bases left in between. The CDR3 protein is CAVRPRGDNQETQYF. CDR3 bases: TGTGCCGTACGCCCCAGGGGTGACAACCAAGAGACCCAGTACTTC.

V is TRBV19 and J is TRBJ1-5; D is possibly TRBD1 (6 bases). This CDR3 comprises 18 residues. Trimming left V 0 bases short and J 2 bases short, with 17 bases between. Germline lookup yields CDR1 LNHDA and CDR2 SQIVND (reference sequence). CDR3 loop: CASSIDRGGAVGNQPQHF. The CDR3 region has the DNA TGTGCCAGTAGTATAGACCGGGGGGGGGCGGTTGGCAATCAGCCCCAGCATTTT.

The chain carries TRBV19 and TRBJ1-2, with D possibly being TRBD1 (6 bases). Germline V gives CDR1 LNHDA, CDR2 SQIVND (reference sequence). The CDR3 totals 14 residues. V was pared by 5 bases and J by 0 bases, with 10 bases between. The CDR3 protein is CASSLKGANYGYTF. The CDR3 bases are TGTGCCAGTAGTCTTAAGGGGGCTAACTATGGCTACACCTTC.

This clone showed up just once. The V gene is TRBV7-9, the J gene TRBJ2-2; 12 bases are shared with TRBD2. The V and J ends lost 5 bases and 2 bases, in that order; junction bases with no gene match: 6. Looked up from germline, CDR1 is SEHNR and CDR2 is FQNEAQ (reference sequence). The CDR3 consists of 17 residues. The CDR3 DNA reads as TGTGCCAGCAGCGAGGGACTAGCGGGTGCTAACACCGGGGAGCTGTTTTTT. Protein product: CASSEGLAGANTGELFF.

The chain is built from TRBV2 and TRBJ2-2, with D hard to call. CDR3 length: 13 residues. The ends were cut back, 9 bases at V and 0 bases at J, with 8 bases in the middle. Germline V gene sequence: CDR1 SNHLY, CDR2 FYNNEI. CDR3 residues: CASTYTNTGELFF. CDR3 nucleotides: TGTGCCAGTACCTATACGAACACCGGGGAGCTGTTTTTT.

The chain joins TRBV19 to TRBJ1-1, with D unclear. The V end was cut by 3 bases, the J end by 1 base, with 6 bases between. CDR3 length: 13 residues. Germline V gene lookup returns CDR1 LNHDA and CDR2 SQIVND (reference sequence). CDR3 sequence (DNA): TGTGCCAGTAGTATTTGGAGGAACACTGAAGCTTTCTTT. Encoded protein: CASSIWRNTEAFF.

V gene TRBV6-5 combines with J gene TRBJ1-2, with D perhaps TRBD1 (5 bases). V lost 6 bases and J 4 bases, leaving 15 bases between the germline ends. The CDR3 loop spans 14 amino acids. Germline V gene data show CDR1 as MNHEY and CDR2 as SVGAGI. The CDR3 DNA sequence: TGTGCCAGCAGCTACGGACAAAGAACCTATGGCTACACCTTC. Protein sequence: CASSYGQRTYGYTF.

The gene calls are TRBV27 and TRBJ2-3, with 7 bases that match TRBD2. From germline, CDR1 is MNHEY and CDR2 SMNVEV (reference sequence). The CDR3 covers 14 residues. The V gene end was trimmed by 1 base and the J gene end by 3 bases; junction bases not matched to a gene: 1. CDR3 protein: CASSLWEGTDTQYF. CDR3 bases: TGTGCCAGCAGTTTATGGGAGGGGACAGATACGCAGTATTTT.

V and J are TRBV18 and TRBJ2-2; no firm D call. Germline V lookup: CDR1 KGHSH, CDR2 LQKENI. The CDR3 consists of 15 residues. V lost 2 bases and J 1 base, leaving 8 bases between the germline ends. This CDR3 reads CASSPFQENTGELFF. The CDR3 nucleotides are TGTGCCAGCTCACCATTTCAGGAGAACACCGGGGAGCTGTTTTTT.

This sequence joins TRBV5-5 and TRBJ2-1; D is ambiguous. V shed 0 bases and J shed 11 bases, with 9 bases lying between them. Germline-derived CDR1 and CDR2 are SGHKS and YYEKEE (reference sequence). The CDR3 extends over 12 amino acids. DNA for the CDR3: TGTGCCAGCAGCTTGGTAGTCGATCAGCAGTTCTTC. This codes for CASSLVVDQQFF.

CDR3 loop: CATSDPRTGNGELFF. CDR3 DNA sequence: TGTGCCACCAGTGACCCCCGGACAGGGAACGGGGAGCTGTTTTTT. The chain carries TRBV24-1 and TRBJ2-2; 8 nucleotides agree with TRBD1. The CDR3 has 15 residues. The germline V gene encodes CDR1 KGHDR and CDR2 SFDVKD. Trimming took 4 bases from V and 7 from J; bases not matched to a gene: 7.

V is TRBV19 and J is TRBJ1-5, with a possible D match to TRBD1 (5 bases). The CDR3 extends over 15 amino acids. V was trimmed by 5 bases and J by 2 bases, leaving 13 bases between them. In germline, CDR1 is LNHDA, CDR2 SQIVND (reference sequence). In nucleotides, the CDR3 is TGTGCCAGTAGTCGGGACGGGGGAGGCAATCAGCCCCAGCATTTT. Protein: CASSRDGGGNQPQHF.

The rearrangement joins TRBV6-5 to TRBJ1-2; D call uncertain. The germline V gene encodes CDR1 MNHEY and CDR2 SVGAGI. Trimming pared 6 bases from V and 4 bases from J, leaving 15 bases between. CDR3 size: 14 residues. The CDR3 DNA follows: TGTGCCAGCAGATCGGGTCCCCTATCCTATGGCTACACCTTC. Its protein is CASRSGPLSYGYTF.

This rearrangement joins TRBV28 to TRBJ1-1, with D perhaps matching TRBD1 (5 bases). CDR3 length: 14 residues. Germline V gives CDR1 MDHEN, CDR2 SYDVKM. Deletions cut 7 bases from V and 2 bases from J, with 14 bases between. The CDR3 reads CASNPGSLNTEAFF. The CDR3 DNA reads TGTGCCAGCAATCCAGGGTCACTAAACACTGAAGCTTTCTTT.

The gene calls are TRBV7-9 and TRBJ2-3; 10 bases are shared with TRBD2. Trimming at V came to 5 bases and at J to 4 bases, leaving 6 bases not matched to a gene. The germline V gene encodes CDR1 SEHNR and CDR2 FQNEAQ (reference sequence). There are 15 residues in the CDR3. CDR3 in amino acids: CASSPGLALSDTQYF. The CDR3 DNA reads TGTGCCAGCAGCCCGGGACTAGCGCTGTCAGATACGCAGTATTTT.

The CDR3: CASSLRSSGSITYEQYF. DNA of the CDR3: TGTGCCAGCAGTTTACGTTCTAGCGGGAGTATAACCTACGAGCAGTACTTC. The rearrangement joins TRBV27 to TRBJ2-7; 10 bases map to TRBD2. This CDR3 spans 17 amino acids. CDR1 and CDR2 (germline): MNHEY, SMNVEV (reference sequence). The V segment lost 2 bases and the J segment 2 bases; nucleotides outside the gene matches: 9.

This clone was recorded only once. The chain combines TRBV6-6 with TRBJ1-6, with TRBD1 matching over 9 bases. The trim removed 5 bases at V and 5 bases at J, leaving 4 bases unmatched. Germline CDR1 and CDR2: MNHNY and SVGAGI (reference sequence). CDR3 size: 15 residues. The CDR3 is CASSPGTGNNSPLHF. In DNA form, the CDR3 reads TGTGCCAGCAGTCCGGGGACAGGGAATAATTCACCCCTCCACTTT.

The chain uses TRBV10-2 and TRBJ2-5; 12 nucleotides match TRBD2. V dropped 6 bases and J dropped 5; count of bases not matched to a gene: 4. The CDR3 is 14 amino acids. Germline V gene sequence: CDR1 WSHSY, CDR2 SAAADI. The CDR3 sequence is CASRASGRVETQYF. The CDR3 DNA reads TGCGCCAGCAGGGCTAGCGGGAGGGTTGAGACCCAGTACTTC.

The CDR3 sequence is CASSEIRAGAEAFF. The CDR3 coding sequence is TGTGCCAGCAGTGAAATCCGGGCAGGGGCTGAAGCTTTCTTT. The chain recombines TRBV6-1 with TRBJ1-1; possibly TRBD1 for D (6 bases). Deletions cut 2 bases from V and 6 bases from J, with 13 bases between. The CDR3 runs to 14 residues. The germline gives CDR1 MNHNS, CDR2 SASEGT.

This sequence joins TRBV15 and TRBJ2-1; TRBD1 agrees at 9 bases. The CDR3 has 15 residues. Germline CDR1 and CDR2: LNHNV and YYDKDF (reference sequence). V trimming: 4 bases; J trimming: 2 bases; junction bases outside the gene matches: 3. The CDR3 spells CATSTGQGTYNEQFF. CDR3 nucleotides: TGTGCCACCAGCACGGGACAGGGAACCTACAATGAGCAGTTCTTC.

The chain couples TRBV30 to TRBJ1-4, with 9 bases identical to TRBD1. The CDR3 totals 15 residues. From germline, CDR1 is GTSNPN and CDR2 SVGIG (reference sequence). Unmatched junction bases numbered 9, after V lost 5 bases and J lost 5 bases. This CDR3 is CAWSPGQGGNEKLFF. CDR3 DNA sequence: TGTGCCTGGTCTCCGGGACAGGGAGGGAATGAAAAACTGTTTTTT.

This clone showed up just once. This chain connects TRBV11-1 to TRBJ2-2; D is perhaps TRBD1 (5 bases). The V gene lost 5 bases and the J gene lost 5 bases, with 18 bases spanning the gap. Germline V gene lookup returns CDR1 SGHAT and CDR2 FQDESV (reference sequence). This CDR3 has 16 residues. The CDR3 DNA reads TGTGCCAGCAGCCCCAATGTAGGGGTTGGGACCGGGGAGCTGTTTTTT. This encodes CASSPNVGVGTGELFF.

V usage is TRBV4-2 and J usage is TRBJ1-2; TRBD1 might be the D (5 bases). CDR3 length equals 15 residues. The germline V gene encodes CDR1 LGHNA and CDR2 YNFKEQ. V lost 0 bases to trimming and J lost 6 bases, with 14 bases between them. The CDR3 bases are TGTGCCAGCAGCCAAGATCAAAGGGGTTGGGATGGCTACACCTTC. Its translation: CASSQDQRGWDGYTF.